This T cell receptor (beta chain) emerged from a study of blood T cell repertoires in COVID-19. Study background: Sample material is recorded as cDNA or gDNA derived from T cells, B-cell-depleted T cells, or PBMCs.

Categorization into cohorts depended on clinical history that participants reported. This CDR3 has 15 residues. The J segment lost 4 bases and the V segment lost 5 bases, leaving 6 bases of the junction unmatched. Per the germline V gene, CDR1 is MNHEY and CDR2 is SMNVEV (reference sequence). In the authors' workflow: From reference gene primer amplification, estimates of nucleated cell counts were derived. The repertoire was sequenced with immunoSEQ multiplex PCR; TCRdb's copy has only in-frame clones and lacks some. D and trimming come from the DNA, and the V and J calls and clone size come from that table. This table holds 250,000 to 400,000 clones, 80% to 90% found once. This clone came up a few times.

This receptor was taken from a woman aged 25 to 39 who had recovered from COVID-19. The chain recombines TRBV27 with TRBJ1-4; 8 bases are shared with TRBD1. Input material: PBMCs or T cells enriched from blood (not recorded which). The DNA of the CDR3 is TGTGCCAGCAGTACCCGGGGACAGGTTAATGAAAAACTGTTTTTT. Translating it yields CASSTRGQVNEKLFF.